The rows below give T cell receptor beta chains drawn from one sample of a study of T cells after posttransplantation cyclophosphamide. Only in-frame clones appear in the TCRdb table, and some are missing; sequencing was by immunoSEQ multiplex PCR. The sample holds 25,000 to 35,000 clones, and no clone turns up only once. The sequencing sample was made of PBMCs. Every receptor here comes from a woman aged 25-40 years in good health and a related stem cell transplant donor. The CDR3 runs from the conserved cysteine through the conserved F or W. The D gene is left open where the match is weak. Rows give clone size only sometimes, using once, few, many, or a class for an expanded clone.

v_gene: TRBV7-9; j_gene: TRBJ2-7; d_gene: .; abundance: many; CDR3nt: TGTGCCAGCAGGTCGGACAGCCACTACGAGCAGTACTTC; CDR3aa: CASRSDSHYEQYF
v_gene: TRBV5-1; j_gene: TRBJ1-2; d_gene: .; abundance: .; CDR3nt: TGCGCCAGCAGCTTGTTACAATCTAACTATGGCTACACCTTC; CDR3aa: CASSLLQSNYGYTF
v_gene: TRBV18; j_gene: TRBJ1-1; d_gene: .; abundance: many; CDR3nt: TGTGCCAGCTCACAACTAAACCGCTTTGAATCCGGAGCTTTCTTT; CDR3aa: CASSQLNRFESGAFF
v_gene: TRBV5-1; j_gene: TRBJ2-3; d_gene: TRBD1; abundance: many; CDR3nt: TGCGCCAGCAGATTCGACACAGGGGGCACAGATACGCAGTATTTT; CDR3aa: CASRFDTGGTDTQYF
v_gene: TRBV25-1; j_gene: TRBJ1-2; d_gene: .; abundance: many; CDR3nt: TGTGCCAGCTCCAGGGGACGGACTAACTATGGCTACACCTTC; CDR3aa: CASSRGRTNYGYTF
v_gene: TRBV7-8; j_gene: TRBJ2-1; d_gene: .; abundance: few; CDR3nt: TGTGCCAGCAGACTAGGATATGGCGACCCTGGGCTCAATGAGCAGTTCTTC; CDR3aa: CASRLGYGDPGLNEQFF
v_gene: TRBV6-1; j_gene: TRBJ1-1; d_gene: .; abundance: many; CDR3nt: TGTGCCAGCAGTGAGACATGGCAGTTCACTGAAGCTTTCTTT; CDR3aa: CASSETWQFTEAFF
v_gene: TRBV6-5; j_gene: TRBJ1-6; d_gene: TRBD1; abundance: many; CDR3nt: TGTGCCAGCAGCGCCGGGACAGATATTTCACCCCTCCACTTT; CDR3aa: CASSAGTDISPLHF
v_gene: TRBV6-6; j_gene: TRBJ2-4; d_gene: .; abundance: many; CDR3nt: TGTGCCAGCAGTTATGCCAGAGAAAACATTCAGTACTTC; CDR3aa: CASSYARENIQYF
v_gene: TRBV5-5; j_gene: TRBJ1-5; d_gene: .; abundance: few; CDR3nt: TGTGCCAGCAGCTTGTCGGGGGGCAATCAGCCCCAGCATTTT; CDR3aa: CASSLSGGNQPQHF
v_gene: TRBV10-2; j_gene: TRBJ1-2; d_gene: .; abundance: many; CDR3nt: TGCGCCAGCAGTGAGCCCAGGGCGGGGGGCTATGGCTACACCTTC; CDR3aa: CASSEPRAGGYGYTF
v_gene: TRBV7-9; j_gene: TRBJ2-2; d_gene: TRBD2; abundance: many; CDR3nt: TGTGCCAGCAGCCCCCTAGCGGGGAGTGGCACCGGGGAGCTGTTTTTT; CDR3aa: CASSPLAGSGTGELFF
v_gene: TRBV5-1; j_gene: TRBJ1-6; d_gene: .; abundance: many; CDR3nt: TGCGCCAGCAGCTTGGGAAACAGGGAAGGAGGAGCACCCCTCCACTTT; CDR3aa: CASSLGNREGGAPLHF
v_gene: TRBV7-3; j_gene: TRBJ2-7; d_gene: .; abundance: .; CDR3nt: TGTGCCAGCAGCTTACATACACAGACCTACGAGCAGTACTTC; CDR3aa: CASSLHTQTYEQYF
v_gene: TRBV18; j_gene: TRBJ1-4; d_gene: .; abundance: many; CDR3nt: TGTGCCAGCTCACCAAGAGGCCACAATGAAAAACTGTTTTTT; CDR3aa: CASSPRGHNEKLFF
v_gene: TRBV5-1; j_gene: TRBJ1-2; d_gene: TRBD1; abundance: many; CDR3nt: TGCGCCAGCAGCGAGGACAGGGATGGCTACACCTTC; CDR3aa: CASSEDRDGYTF
v_gene: TRBV28; j_gene: TRBJ2-5; d_gene: .; abundance: .; CDR3nt: TGTGCCAGCAGTTTAGCGGGGGCTTCGCAAGAGACCCAGTACTTC; CDR3aa: CASSLAGASQETQYF
v_gene: TRBV4-3; j_gene: TRBJ2-3; d_gene: .; abundance: many; CDR3nt: TGCGCCAGCAGCCAAGATCTCCAGGGTCCAGATACGCAGTATTTT; CDR3aa: CASSQDLQGPDTQYF
v_gene: TRBV12-3/TRBV12-4; j_gene: TRBJ2-5; d_gene: .; abundance: .; CDR3nt: TGTGCCAGCAGTTTGGACGGGGGTCAAGAGACCCAGTACTTC; CDR3aa: CASSLDGGQETQYF
v_gene: TRBV2; j_gene: TRBJ1-1; d_gene: TRBD1; abundance: many; CDR3nt: TGTGCCAGCAGGACAGGGGGGAAAACTGAAGCTTTCTTT; CDR3aa: CASRTGGKTEAFF
v_gene: TRBV12-3/TRBV12-4; j_gene: TRBJ1-1; d_gene: TRBD1; abundance: many; CDR3nt: TGTGCCAGCAGTTACAGGGGAGGGGGCACTGAAGCTTTCTTT; CDR3aa: CASSYRGGGTEAFF
v_gene: TRBV2; j_gene: TRBJ1-5; d_gene: .; abundance: many; CDR3nt: TGTGCCAGCAGTGAGTTCCCGGGGGGGGAGGGACCCCAGCATTTT; CDR3aa: CASSEFPGGEGPQHF
v_gene: TRBV7-2; j_gene: TRBJ2-5; d_gene: .; abundance: few; CDR3nt: TGTGCCAGCCGAAGGCAGGGGACATCTCATAAAGAGACCCAGTACTTC; CDR3aa: CASRRQGTSHKETQYF
v_gene: TRBV2; j_gene: TRBJ2-3; d_gene: .; abundance: many; CDR3nt: TGTGCCAGCAGTATCAGGGACACAGATACGCAGTATTTT; CDR3aa: CASSIRDTDTQYF
v_gene: TRBV29-1; j_gene: TRBJ2-3; d_gene: .; abundance: .; CDR3nt: TGCAGCGGAGGACAGGGAGGGGCAGATACGCAGTATTTT; CDR3aa: CSGGQGGADTQYF
v_gene: TRBV12-5; j_gene: TRBJ2-2; d_gene: TRBD2; abundance: many; CDR3nt: TGTGCTAGTGGTCTAACCCAAGCGGGGGATAACACCGGGGAGCTGTTTTTT; CDR3aa: CASGLTQAGDNTGELFF
v_gene: TRBV7-9; j_gene: TRBJ1-1; d_gene: .; abundance: many; CDR3nt: TGTGCCAGCAGCTTAGGGAGGGCTTCTGAAGCTTTCTTT; CDR3aa: CASSLGRASEAFF
v_gene: TRBV12-3/TRBV12-4; j_gene: TRBJ2-1; d_gene: TRBD2; abundance: few; CDR3nt: TGTGCCAGCAGTGGGGGGGGATTCGTGTACAATGAGCAGTTCTTC; CDR3aa: CASSGGGFVYNEQFF
v_gene: TRBV12-3/TRBV12-4; j_gene: TRBJ2-3; d_gene: .; abundance: .; CDR3nt: TGTGCCAGCAGCTCCGGGACACCATCCACAGATACGCAGTATTTT; CDR3aa: CASSSGTPSTDTQYF
v_gene: TRBV7-2; j_gene: TRBJ2-7; d_gene: TRBD2; abundance: many; CDR3nt: TGTGCCAGCAGCCTAGCGGGGGGGCGCGAGCAGTACTTC; CDR3aa: CASSLAGGREQYF
v_gene: TRBV6-5; j_gene: TRBJ1-5; d_gene: TRBD1; abundance: many; CDR3nt: TGTGCCAGCAGTACCGGGACAGCCAATCAGCCCCAGCATTTT; CDR3aa: CASSTGTANQPQHF
v_gene: TRBV19; j_gene: TRBJ2-7; d_gene: .; abundance: many; CDR3nt: TGTGCCAGTAGCACGGGGGAATACGAGCAGTACTTC; CDR3aa: CASSTGEYEQYF
v_gene: TRBV7-2; j_gene: TRBJ1-2; d_gene: .; abundance: many; CDR3nt: TGTGCCAGCAGCTTAGGGGGGGGCGCCCGGGTGGGTGGCTACACCTTC; CDR3aa: CASSLGGGARVGGYTF
v_gene: TRBV5-4; j_gene: TRBJ2-2; d_gene: .; abundance: many; CDR3nt: TGTGCCAGCAGCTTGTGGGGGGTACTAGAGTCCACCGGGGAGCTGTTTTTT; CDR3aa: CASSLWGVLESTGELFF
v_gene: TRBV6-2/TRBV6-3; j_gene: TRBJ2-1; d_gene: TRBD2; abundance: many; CDR3nt: TGTGCCAGCAGTTACTACCGGGGGGACGGCAATGAGCAGTTCTTC; CDR3aa: CASSYYRGDGNEQFF
v_gene: TRBV28; j_gene: TRBJ1-6; d_gene: TRBD1; abundance: many; CDR3nt: TGTGCCAGCGAAGGACAGGGGGCGTCTAGCTCCTATAATTCACCCCTCCACTTT; CDR3aa: CASEGQGASSSYNSPLHF
v_gene: TRBV11-3; j_gene: TRBJ2-7; d_gene: .; abundance: many; CDR3nt: TGTGCCAGCAGCTTCAGGATTCGGTCCTACGAGCAGTACTTC; CDR3aa: CASSFRIRSYEQYF
v_gene: TRBV27; j_gene: TRBJ2-7; d_gene: .; abundance: many; CDR3nt: TGTGCCAGCAGTTTACACAGGGCTATGCCGGACGAGCAGTACTTC; CDR3aa: CASSLHRAMPDEQYF
v_gene: TRBV6-6; j_gene: TRBJ1-1; d_gene: .; abundance: many; CDR3nt: TGTGCCAGCAGTTACCCCCCAGGGTCCATGAACACTGAAGCTTTCTTT; CDR3aa: CASSYPPGSMNTEAFF
v_gene: TRBV5-5; j_gene: TRBJ1-1; d_gene: .; abundance: many; CDR3nt: TGTGCCAGCAGCCTCGCAGGGGCAACTGAAGCTTTCTTT; CDR3aa: CASSLAGATEAFF
v_gene: TRBV14; j_gene: TRBJ2-5; d_gene: TRBD1; abundance: many; CDR3nt: TGTGCCAGCAGCACCCGACAGGGGGCACCCCAAGAGACCCAGTACTTC; CDR3aa: CASSTRQGAPQETQYF